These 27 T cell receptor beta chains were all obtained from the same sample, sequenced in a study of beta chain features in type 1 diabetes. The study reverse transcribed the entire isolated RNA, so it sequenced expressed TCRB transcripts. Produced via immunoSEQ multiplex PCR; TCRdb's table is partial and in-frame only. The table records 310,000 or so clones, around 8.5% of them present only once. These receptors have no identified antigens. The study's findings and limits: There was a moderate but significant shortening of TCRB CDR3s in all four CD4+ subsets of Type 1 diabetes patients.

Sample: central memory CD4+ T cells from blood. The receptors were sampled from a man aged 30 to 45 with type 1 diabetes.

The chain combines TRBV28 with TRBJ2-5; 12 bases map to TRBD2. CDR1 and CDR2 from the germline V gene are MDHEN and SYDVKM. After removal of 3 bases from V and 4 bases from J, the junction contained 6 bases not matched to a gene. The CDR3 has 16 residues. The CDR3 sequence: CASSLILAGGRETQYF. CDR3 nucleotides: TGTGCCAGCAGTTTGATACTAGCGGGGGGTAGAGAGACCCAGTACTTC.

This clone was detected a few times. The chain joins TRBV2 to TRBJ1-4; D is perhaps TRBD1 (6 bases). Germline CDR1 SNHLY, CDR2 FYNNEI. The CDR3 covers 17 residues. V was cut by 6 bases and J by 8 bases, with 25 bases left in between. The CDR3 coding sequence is TGTGCCAGCAGATCCTCTCCCCCGGGGGCAGGTGAAGAAAAACTGTTTTTT. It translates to CASRSSPPGAGEEKLFF.

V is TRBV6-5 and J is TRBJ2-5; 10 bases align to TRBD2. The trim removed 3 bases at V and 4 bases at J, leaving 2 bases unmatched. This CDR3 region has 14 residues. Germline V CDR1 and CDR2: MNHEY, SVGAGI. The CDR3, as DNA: TGTGCCAGCAGTTATCAGCGGGGGGGAGAGACCCAGTACTTC. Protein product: CASSYQRGGETQYF.

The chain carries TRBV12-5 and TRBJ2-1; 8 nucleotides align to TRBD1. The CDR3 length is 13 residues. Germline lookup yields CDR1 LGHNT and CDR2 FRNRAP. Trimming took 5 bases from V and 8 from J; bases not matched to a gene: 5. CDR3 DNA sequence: TGTGCTAGTGGTGATGCAGGGGGCTATGAGCAGTTCTTC. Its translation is CASGDAGGYEQFF. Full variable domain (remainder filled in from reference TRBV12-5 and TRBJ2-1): DARVTQTPRHKVTEMGQEVTMRCQPILGHNTVFWYRQTMMQGLELLAYFRNRAPLDDSGMPKDRFSAEMPDATLATLKIQPSEPRDSAVYFCASGDAGGYEQFFGPGTRLTVL.

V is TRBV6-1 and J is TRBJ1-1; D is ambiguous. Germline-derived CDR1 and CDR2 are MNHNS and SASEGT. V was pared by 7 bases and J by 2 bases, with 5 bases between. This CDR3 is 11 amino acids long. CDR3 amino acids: CASTINTEAFF. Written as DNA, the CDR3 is TGTGCCAGCACCATTAACACTGAAGCTTTCTTT.

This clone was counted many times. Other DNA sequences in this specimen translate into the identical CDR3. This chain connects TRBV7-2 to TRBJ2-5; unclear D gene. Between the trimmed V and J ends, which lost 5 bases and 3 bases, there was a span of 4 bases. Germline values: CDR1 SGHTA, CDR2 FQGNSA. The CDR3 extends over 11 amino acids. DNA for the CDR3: TGTGCCAGCAGCCCTAAAGAGACCCAGTACTTC. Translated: CASSPKETQYF.

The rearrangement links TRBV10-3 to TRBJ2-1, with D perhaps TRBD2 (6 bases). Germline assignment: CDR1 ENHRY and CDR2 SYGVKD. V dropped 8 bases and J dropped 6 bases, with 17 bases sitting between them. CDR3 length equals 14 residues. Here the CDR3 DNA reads TGTGCCATCGGCTTGGGGGGTGGATCCAATGAGCAGTTCTTC. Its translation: CAIGLGGGSNEQFF.

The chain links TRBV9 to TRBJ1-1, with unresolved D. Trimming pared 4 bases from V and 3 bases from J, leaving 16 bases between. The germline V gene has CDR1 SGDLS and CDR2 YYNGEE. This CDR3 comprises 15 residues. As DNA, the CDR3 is TGTGCCAGCAGCTCGGAACTGAAGGTGGACACTGAAGCTTTCTTT. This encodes CASSSELKVDTEAFF.

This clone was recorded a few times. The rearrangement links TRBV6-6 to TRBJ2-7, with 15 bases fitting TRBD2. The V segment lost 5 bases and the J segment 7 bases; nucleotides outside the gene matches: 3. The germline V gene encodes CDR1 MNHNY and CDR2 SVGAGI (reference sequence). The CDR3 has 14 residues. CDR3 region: CASSGLAGGPEQYF. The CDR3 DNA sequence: TGTGCCAGCAGTGGACTAGCGGGGGGGCCTGAGCAGTACTTC.

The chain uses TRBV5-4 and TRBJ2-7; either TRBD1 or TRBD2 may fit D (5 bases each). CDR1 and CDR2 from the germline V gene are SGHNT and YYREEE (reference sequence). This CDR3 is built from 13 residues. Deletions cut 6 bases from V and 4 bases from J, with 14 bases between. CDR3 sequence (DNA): TGTGCCAGCAATAGGGACGGACGATACGAGCAGTACTTC. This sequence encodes CASNRDGRYEQYF.

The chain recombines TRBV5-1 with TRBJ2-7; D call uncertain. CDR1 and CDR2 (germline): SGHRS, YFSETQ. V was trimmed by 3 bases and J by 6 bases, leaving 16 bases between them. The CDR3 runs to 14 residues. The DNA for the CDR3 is TGCGCCAGCAGCTCCCTTGTGGCCCCTCGCGAGCAGTACTTC. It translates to CASSSLVAPREQYF. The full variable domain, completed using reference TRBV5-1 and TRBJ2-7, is KAGVTQTPRYLIKTRGQQVTLSCSPISGHRSVSWYQQTPGQGLQFLFEYFSETQRNKGNFPGRFSGRQFSNSRSEMNVSTLELGDSALYLCASSSLVAPREQYFGPGTRLTVT.

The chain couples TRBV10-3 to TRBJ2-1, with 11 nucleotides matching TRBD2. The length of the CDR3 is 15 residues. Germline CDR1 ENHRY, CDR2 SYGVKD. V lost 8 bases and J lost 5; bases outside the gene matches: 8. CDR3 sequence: CAIGGTSGGDNEQFF. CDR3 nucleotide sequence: TGTGCCATCGGTGGTACTAGCGGGGGAGACAATGAGCAGTTCTTC.

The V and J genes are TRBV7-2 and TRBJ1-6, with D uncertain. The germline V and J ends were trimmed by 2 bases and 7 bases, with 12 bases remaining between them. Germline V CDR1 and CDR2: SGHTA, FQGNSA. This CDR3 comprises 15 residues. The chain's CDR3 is CASSLQRVGNSPLHF. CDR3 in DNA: TGTGCCAGCAGCTTACAAAGGGTAGGCAATTCACCCCTCCACTTT.

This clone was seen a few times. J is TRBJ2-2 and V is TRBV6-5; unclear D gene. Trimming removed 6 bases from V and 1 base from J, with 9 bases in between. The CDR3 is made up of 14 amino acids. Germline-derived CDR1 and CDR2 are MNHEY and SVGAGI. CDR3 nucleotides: TGTGCCAGCAGGAGCAAGGGGAACACCGGGGAGCTGTTTTTT. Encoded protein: CASRSKGNTGELFF.

CDR3 sequence reads: CASSLAILGNYGYTF. DNA of the CDR3: TGTGCCAGCAGCTTAGCAATTTTGGGGAACTATGGCTACACCTTC. The chain is built from TRBV7-9 and TRBJ1-2, with unresolved D. This CDR3 is built from 15 residues. CDR1 and CDR2 (germline): SEHNR, FQNEAQ (reference sequence). V was cut by 0 bases and J by 2 bases, with 10 bases left in between. Full variable domain (missing parts from reference TRBV7-9 and TRBJ1-2): DTGVSQNPRHKITKRGQNVTFRCDPISEHNRLYWYRQTLGQGPEFLTYFQNEAQLEKSRLLSDRFSAERPKGSFSTLEIQRTEQGDSAMYLCASSLAILGNYGYTFGSGTRLTVV.

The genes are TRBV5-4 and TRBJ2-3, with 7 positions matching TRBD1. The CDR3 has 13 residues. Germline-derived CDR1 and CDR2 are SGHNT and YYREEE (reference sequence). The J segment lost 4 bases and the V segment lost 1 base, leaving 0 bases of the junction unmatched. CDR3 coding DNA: TGTGCCAGCAGCTTGCAGGGGGCAGATACGCAGTATTTT. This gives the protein CASSLQGADTQYF.

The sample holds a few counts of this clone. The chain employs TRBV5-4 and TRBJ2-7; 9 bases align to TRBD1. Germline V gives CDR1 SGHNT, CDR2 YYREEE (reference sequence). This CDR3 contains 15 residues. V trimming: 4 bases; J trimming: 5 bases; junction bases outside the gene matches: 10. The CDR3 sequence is CASSAPGTGPHEQYF. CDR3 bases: TGTGCCAGCAGCGCCCCCGGGACAGGGCCCCACGAGCAGTACTTC.

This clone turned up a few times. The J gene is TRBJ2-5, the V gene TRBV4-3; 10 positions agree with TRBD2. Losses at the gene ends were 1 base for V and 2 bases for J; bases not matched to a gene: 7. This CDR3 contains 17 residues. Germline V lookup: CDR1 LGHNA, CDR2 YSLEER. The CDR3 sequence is CASSQGASGGVQETQYF. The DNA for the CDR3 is TGCGCCAGCAGCCAAGGGGCTAGCGGGGGTGTTCAAGAGACCCAGTACTTC.

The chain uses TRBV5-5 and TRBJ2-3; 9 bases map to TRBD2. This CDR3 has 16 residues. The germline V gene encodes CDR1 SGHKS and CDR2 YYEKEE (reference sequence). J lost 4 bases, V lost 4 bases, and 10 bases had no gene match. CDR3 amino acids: CASSTLGPSGADTQYF. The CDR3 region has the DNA TGTGCCAGCAGCACCCTAGGGCCTAGCGGGGCAGATACGCAGTATTTT.

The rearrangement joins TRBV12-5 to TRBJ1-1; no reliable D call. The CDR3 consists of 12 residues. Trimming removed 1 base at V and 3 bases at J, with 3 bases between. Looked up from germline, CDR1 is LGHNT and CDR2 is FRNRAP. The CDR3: CASGLGHTEAFF. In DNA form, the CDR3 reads TGTGCTAGTGGTTTGGGGCACACTGAAGCTTTCTTT.

The CDR3 region has the DNA TGTGCCAGCAGGCCGGGGCAGGGAAATGAAAAACTGTTTTTT. This codes for CASRPGQGNEKLFF. This chain joins TRBV2 and TRBJ1-4, with a tentative D call TRBD1 (5 bases). V lost 6 bases and J 5 bases, leaving 13 bases between the germline ends. The V gene's germline CDR1 is SNHLY and CDR2 FYNNEI. The CDR3 has 14 residues.

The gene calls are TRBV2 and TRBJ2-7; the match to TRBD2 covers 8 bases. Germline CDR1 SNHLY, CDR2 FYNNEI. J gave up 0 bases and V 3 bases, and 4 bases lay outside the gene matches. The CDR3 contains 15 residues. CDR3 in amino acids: CASSDPAGVSYEQYF. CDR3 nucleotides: TGTGCCAGCAGTGACCCAGCGGGGGTCTCCTACGAGCAGTACTTC. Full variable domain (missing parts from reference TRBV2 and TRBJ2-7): EPEVTQTPSHQVTQMGQEVILRCVPISNHLYFYWYRQILGQKVEFLVSFYNNEISEKSEIFDDQFSVERPDGSNFTLKIRSTKLEDSAMYFCASSDPAGVSYEQYFGPGTRLTVT.

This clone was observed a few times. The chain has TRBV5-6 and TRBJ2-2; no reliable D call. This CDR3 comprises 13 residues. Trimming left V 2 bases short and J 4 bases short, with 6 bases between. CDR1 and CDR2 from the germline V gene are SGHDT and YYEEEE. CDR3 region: CASSFGPTGELFF. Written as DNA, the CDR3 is TGTGCCAGCAGCTTCGGCCCCACCGGGGAGCTGTTTTTT.

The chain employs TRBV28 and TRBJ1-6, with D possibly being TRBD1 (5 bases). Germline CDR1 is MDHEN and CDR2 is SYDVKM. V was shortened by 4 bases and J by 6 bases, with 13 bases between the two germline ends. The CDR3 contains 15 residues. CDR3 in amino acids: CASSSPAGSNSPLHF. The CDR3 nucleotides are TGTGCCAGCAGTTCCCCGGCAGGGTCTAATTCACCCCTCCACTTT.

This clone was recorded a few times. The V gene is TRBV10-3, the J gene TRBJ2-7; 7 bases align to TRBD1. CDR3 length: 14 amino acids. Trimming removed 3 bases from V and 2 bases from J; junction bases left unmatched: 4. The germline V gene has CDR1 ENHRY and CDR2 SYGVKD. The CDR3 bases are TGTGCCATCAGTGACCACAGGGGAACCTACGAGCAGTACTTC. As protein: CAISDHRGTYEQYF.

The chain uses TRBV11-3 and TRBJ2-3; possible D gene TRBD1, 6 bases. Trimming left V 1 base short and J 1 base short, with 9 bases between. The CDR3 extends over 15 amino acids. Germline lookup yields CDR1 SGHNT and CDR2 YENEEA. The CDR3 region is CASSLATGRTDTQYF. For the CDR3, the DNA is TGTGCCAGCAGCTTAGCCACAGGGCGCACAGATACGCAGTATTTT.

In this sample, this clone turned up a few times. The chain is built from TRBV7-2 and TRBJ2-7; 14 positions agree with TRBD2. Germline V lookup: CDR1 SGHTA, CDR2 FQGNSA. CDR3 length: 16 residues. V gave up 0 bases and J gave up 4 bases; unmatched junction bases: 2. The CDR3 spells CASSLATSGGVYEQYF. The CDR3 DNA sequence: TGTGCCAGCAGCTTAGCGACTAGCGGGGGGGTTTACGAGCAGTACTTC.